The entry below gives a single TCR beta chain sequence along with its context. This clone was detected a few times. The target of this receptor is not known. Base qualities are not provided; no much larger clone lies one nucleotide away. These data come from a study of regulatory dendritic cells for organ transplantation (dated by TCRdb to 2016 to 2017). Background on the whole study: TCRbeta repertoires were sequenced from sorted naive and memory CD4+ and CD8+ T cells before and after allostimulation with regulatory or mature dendritic cells. Overall results and qualifications from the work: Only a couple of subjects were sequenced, and the authors noted considerable between-individual heterogeneity in the alloreactive memory CD8+ T cell pool. Repertoires were highly diverse in naive CD4+ and CD8+ T cells, less diverse in memory cells, and most oligoclonal in memory CD8+ cells. In both subjects, allostimulation led to expansion of memory CD8+ clones, though the expansion induced by regulatory dendritic cells appeared to be more limited than that induced by mature dendritic cells. Among the resting subsets, the most alloreactive TCR clonotypes were found in memory CD8+ T cells.

The TCRbeta CDR3 regions were amplified in a multiplexed two-step PCR with Vbeta-specific forward primers and Jbeta-specific reverse primers. TCRbeta libraries were sequenced on an Illumina instrument through the immunoSEQ service. In the paper's pipeline: IMGT annotation was used to assign V, D and J genes, and synthetic CDR3 analogues were used to correct the counts for multiplex PCR bias. Repertoire clonality was computed in the immunoSEQ Analyzer as one minus normalized Shannon entropy. Fisher's exact test with Benjamini-Hochberg false discovery rate control was used to define clonal expansion, with two-tailed P<0.01. Not all clones reach the TCRdb copy of this immuneACCESS table, which keeps in-frame sequences only. Checked studies attribute under half of the gap to unresolved V genes and leave the rest unexplained. V and J calls and clone size follow that table, whereas D and trimming were derived from the DNA. In all, the sample holds over 20,000 clones, and 74% of those were seen once. The top ten constitute about 0.96% of the sample.

Naive T cells were sorted as CD45RA+ and memory T cells as CD45RO+ CD4+ or CD8+ cells by FACS. T cells for TCR sequencing came from two healthy control subjects. For the mixed lymphocyte reactions, sorted T cell subsets left unstimulated acted as baseline controls. The Qiagen DNeasy Blood & Tissue Kit was used for extraction of genomic DNA. The CDR3 measures 17 amino acids from cysteine to phenylalanine. The entry retains the CDR3 DNA only, 51 bases that are in frame from base 1. Ends trimmed: V by 4 bases, J by 2 bases; bases unmatched to a gene: 11. CDR1 and CDR2, per the germline V gene, are LGHNA and YNFKEQ.

Sequencing input: memory CD4+ T cells from blood. Per the publication, the cell subset or site label means: CD45RO+ memory T cells. The receptor was isolated from a human donor in good health. The chain joins TRBV4-2 to TRBJ2-3, with 8 bases in between that match TRBD2. The CDR3 region: CASSRSGGVVDTDTQYF. In nucleotide form, the sequence is TGTGCCAGCAGCCGGAGCGGGGGCGTAGTCGACACAGATACGCAGTATTTT.